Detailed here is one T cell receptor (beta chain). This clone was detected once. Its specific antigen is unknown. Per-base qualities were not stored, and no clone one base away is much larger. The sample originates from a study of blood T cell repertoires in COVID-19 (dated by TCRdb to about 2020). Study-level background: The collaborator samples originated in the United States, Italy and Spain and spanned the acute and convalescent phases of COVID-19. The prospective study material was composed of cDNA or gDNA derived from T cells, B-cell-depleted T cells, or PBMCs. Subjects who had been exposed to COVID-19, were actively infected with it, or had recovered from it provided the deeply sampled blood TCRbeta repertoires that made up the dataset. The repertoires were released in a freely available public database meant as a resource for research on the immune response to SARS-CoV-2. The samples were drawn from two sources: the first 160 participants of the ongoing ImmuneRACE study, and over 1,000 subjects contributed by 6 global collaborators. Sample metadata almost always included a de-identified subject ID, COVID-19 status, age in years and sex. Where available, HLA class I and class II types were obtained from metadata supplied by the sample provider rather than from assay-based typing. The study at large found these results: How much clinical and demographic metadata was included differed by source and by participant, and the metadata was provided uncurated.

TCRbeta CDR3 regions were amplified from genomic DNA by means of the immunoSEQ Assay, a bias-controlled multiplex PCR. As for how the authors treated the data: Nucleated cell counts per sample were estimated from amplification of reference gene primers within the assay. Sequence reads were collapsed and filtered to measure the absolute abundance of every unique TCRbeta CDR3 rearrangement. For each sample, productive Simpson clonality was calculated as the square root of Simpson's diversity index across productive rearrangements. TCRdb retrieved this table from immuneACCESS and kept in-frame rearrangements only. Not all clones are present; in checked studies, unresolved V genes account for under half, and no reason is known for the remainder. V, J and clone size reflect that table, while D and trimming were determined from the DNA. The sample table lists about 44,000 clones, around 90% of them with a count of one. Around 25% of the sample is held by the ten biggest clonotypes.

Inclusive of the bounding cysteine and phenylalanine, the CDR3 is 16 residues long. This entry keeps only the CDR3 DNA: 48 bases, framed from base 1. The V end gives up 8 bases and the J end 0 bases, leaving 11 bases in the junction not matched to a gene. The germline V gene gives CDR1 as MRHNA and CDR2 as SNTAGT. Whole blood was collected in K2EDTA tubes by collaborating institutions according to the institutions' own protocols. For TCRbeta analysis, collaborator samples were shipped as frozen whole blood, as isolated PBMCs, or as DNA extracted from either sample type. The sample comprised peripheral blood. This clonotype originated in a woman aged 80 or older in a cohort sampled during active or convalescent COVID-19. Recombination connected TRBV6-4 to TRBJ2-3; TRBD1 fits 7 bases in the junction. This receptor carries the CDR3 CASAAQGQSSTDTQYF. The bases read TGTGCCAGCGCTGCGCAGGGACAGAGTAGCACAGATACGCAGTATTTT.